A selection of T cell receptor beta chains follows, all from one sample in a study of cytomegalovirus exposure and HLA in healthy donors. Sequencing used immunoSEQ multiplex PCR; TCRdb keeps in-frame clones, though not all of them. The profile covers roughly 180,000 clones, with 80% to 90% appearing a single time and more than 0.95% taken by the ten largest. Sequencing input: PBMCs. Receptors were obtained from a girl aged 2-9 years in good health and CMV-seropositive. Each CDR3 is given with its conserved first and last residue. A D gene is named only where the DNA matches it firmly. Rows give clone size only sometimes, using once, few, many, or a class for an expanded clone.

D,J,V,size,CDR3,DNA
TRBD1,TRBJ2-1,TRBV5-4,NA,CASNGGTGGYNEQFF,TGTGCCAGCAACGGCGGGACAGGGGGATACAATGAGCAGTTCTTC
NA,TRBJ2-7,TRBV5-6,NA,CASSLYRAYEQYF,TGTGCCAGCAGCTTGTATAGAGCCTACGAGCAGTACTTC
NA,TRBJ2-1,TRBV30,NA,CAWSVRGGNEQFF,TGTGCCTGGAGTGTTCGAGGAGGGAATGAGCAGTTCTTC
TRBD1,TRBJ1-1,TRBV4-2,NA,CASSQVGRGLWGTEAFF,TGTGCCAGCAGCCAAGTTGGCAGGGGGCTTTGGGGCACTGAAGCTTTCTTT
NA,TRBJ2-7,TRBV14,few,CASSQSKVYEQYF,TGTGCCAGCAGCCAATCTAAAGTCTACGAGCAGTACTTC
TRBD2,TRBJ2-5,TRBV6-1,NA,CASRPAGASETQYF,TGTGCCAGCAGGCCAGCGGGAGCGTCGGAGACCCAGTACTTC
NA,TRBJ2-3,TRBV7-9,NA,CASRDTDWPDTQYF,TGTGCCAGCAGAGACACGGACTGGCCGGATACGCAGTATTTT
NA,TRBJ2-3,TRBV30,NA,CAWSRSGGTDTQYF,TGTGCCTGGAGTCGATCCGGGGGCACAGATACGCAGTATTTT
NA,TRBJ1-1,TRBV5-1,NA,CASSKSGGEYTEAFF,TGCGCCAGCAGCAAGAGCGGGGGGGAGTACACTGAAGCTTTCTTT
TRBD1,TRBJ2-2,TRBV15,once,CATSRDIEDRDTGELFF,TGTGCCACCAGCAGAGACATTGAAGACAGGGACACCGGGGAGCTGTTTTTT
TRBD1,TRBJ1-1,TRBV30,NA,CAWSTGARGTEAFF,TGTGCCTGGAGTACAGGGGCTCGGGGTACTGAAGCTTTCTTT
NA,TRBJ2-7,TRBV4-1,NA,CASSRGDRSYEQYF,TGCGCCAGCAGCCGAGGAGACAGGTCCTACGAGCAGTACTTC
NA,TRBJ1-3,TRBV29-1,NA,CSVERRNTIYF,TGCAGCGTTGAACGGCGGAACACCATATATTTT
NA,TRBJ2-7,TRBV10-3,once,CAIRVTETYEQYF,TGTGCCATCAGGGTTACAGAAACCTACGAGCAGTACTTC
NA,TRBJ1-2,TRBV5-1,once,CASSPGGGRGGYTF,TGCGCCAGCAGCCCTGGCGGGGGTCGAGGTGGCTACACCTTC
NA,TRBJ1-1,TRBV18,few,CASSPEGVRTEAFF,TGTGCCAGCTCACCTGAGGGGGTACGGACTGAAGCTTTCTTT
NA,TRBJ2-5,TRBV7-9,NA,CASLEAEQETQYF,TGTGCCAGCTTAGAGGCTGAACAAGAGACCCAGTACTTC
TRBD2,TRBJ2-2,TRBV19,NA,CASRRDYLVRELFF,TGTGCCAGTAGGCGGGACTACCTGGTCCGGGAGCTGTTTTTT
TRBD1,TRBJ1-1,TRBV6-1,NA,CASTLNRGPDTEAFF,TGTGCCAGCACTTTAAACAGGGGGCCGGACACTGAAGCTTTCTTT
TRBD2,TRBJ2-1,TRBV2,once,CATFTGTSGRIYNEQFF,TGTGCCACCTTCACCGGGACTAGCGGGAGGATTTACAATGAGCAGTTCTTC
NA,TRBJ2-7,TRBV14,NA,CASSQVGQSEQYF,TGTGCCAGCAGCCAGGTTGGACAGTCCGAGCAGTACTTC